The clone carrying this TCR beta chain was recorded at least ten times. Genomic DNA served as the source from which two-round multiplex PCR generated TCR beta CDR3 amplicons. Every TRBV and TRBJ gene had its own specific primer in first-round PCR. Via MiXCR, TCRdb re-called the multiplex PCR reads, giving one row per CDR3 protein. The repertoire holds some 20,000 distinct CDR3 sequences, roughly 40% seen once, with roughly three fifths in the top ten. This specimen comes from a study of prognosis after radiotherapy for stage I lung cancer. Study overall: Fourteen patients had newly diagnosed primary stage I lung tumors, and five had oligometastatic NSCLC after surgical resection of the primary tumor.

The TCR sequence derives from a donor aged 50 or older with non-small cell lung cancer. This material consisted of PBMCs, taken before or after stereotactic body radiation therapy (not recorded which).

Here the CDR3 DNA reads TGTGCCAGCTCTCCCCGGCAGGGGAACACCGGGGAGCTGTTTTTT. Amino acids: CASSPRQGNTGELFF. The chain couples TRBV18 to TRBJ2-2; a possible D gene is TRBD1 (5 bases). The V and J ends lost 6 bases and 1 base respectively, with 12 bases between them. The CDR3 sequence is 15 residues long. In germline, CDR1 is KGHSH, CDR2 LQKENI.